Below, 28 T cell receptor beta chains from the same sample are listed, as sequenced in a study of shared clonotypes between healthy human individuals. TCRdb keeps only in-frame clones here, not all; method: immunoSEQ multiplex PCR. The table shows hundreds of thousands of clones, with 73% occurring only once. Sequencing was carried out using memory CD4+ T cells sorted from blood. Indicated subset: CD45RA-negative fraction. These receptor sequences come from a woman aged 25 to 45 in good health.

The chain carries TRBV28 and TRBJ2-7; D remains unclear. From germline, CDR1 is MDHEN and CDR2 SYDVKM. The CDR3 covers 14 residues. Trimming stripped 6 bases from V and 0 bases from J, with 12 bases between. Written as DNA, the CDR3 is TGTGCCAGCAGCGAGCAGAAGGGCTCCTACGAGCAGTACTTC. This encodes CASSEQKGSYEQYF.

The chain is built from TRBV6-5 and TRBJ1-2; D perhaps matches TRBD1 (5 bases). The length of the CDR3 is 14 residues. Germline lookup yields CDR1 MNHEY and CDR2 SVGAGI. Trimming removed 6 bases from V and 5 bases from J, with 16 bases in between. CDR3 sequence reads: CASSTHQGPYGYTF. The CDR3 nucleotides read TGTGCCAGCAGCACCCACCAGGGACCTTATGGCTACACCTTC.

The rearrangement uses TRBV30 and TRBJ1-6; the D gene is possibly TRBD1 (5 bases). V shed 7 bases and J shed 10 bases, with 17 bases lying between them. Germline loops: CDR1 GTSNPN, CDR2 SVGIG (reference sequence). The CDR3 is 13 amino acids. In DNA, the CDR3 is TGTGCCTTGAATATGGGGGATGGGTCACCCCTCCACTTT. Translating gives CALNMGDGSPLHF.

The CDR3 protein is CASSLSSWDAGANVLTF. CDR3 DNA sequence: TGTGCCAGCAGCTTATCGTCGTGGGACGCTGGGGCCAACGTCCTGACTTTC. The rearrangement links TRBV11-1 to TRBJ2-6; D possibly matches TRBD1 or TRBD2 (5 bases each). CDR3 length equals 17 residues. V lost 2 bases, J lost 2 bases, and 13 bases lay in between. The germline CDR1 and CDR2 sequences are SGHAT and FQDESV (reference sequence).

The chain uses TRBV19 and TRBJ2-6; D call uncertain. This CDR3 spans 14 amino acids. Trimming pared 8 bases from V and 0 bases from J, leaving 8 bases between. Per germline, CDR1 LNHDA and CDR2 SQIVND (reference sequence). The CDR3 nucleotides read TGTGCCAGTGCCATGACCTCTGGGGCCAACGTCCTGACTTTC. Protein: CASAMTSGANVLTF.

The V gene is TRBV19, the J gene TRBJ1-2, with D perhaps TRBD1 (6 bases). V lost 7 bases to trimming and J lost 4 bases, with 16 bases between them. Germline V lookup: CDR1 LNHDA, CDR2 SQIVND (reference sequence). This CDR3 is built from 14 residues. The CDR3 DNA is TGTGCCAGTATGCCCATAGGACAGCCCTATGGCTACACCTTC. This codes for CASMPIGQPYGYTF.

The chain is built from TRBV5-1 and TRBJ2-3; a possible D gene is TRBD2 (6 bases). V was clipped by 0 bases and J by 5 bases, with 13 bases between them. From germline, CDR1 is SGHRS and CDR2 YFSETQ. The CDR3 runs to 15 residues. As DNA, the CDR3 is TGCGCCAGCAGCTTGGCGACGGGAGAGGGAGATACGCAGTATTTT. Translated, it gives CASSLATGEGDTQYF.

The genes are TRBV5-1 and TRBJ2-1; TRBD1 is a possible D gene (6 bases). The germline CDR1 and CDR2 sequences are SGHRS and YFSETQ. Trimming stripped 4 bases from V and 8 bases from J, with 16 bases between. The CDR3 contains 14 residues. The CDR3 DNA is TGCGCCAGCAGCCCAGTCTCGAAGGGGGATGAGCAGTTCTTC. The encoded protein is CASSPVSKGDEQFF.

In its sample, this clone was seen once. The genes are TRBV7-7 and TRBJ2-2, with D perhaps TRBD1 or TRBD2 (6 bases each). V was cut by 4 bases and J by 6 bases, with 15 bases left in between. The germline CDR1 and CDR2 sequences are SSHAT and FNYEAQ (reference sequence). The length of the CDR3 is 15 residues. The CDR3 DNA reads TGTGCCAGCAGCTCACAGGGCTGGGAGGCCGGGGAGCTGTTTTTT. It encodes CASSSQGWEAGELFF.

The chain has TRBV2 and TRBJ1-4, with no clear D. V lost 4 bases and J lost 8, with 23 bases in between. The CDR3 runs 17 residues. Looked up from germline, CDR1 is SNHLY and CDR2 is FYNNEI. The CDR3 DNA is TGTGCCAGCAGTGCCCAATTCAGCGGCTCGGGGAAGGAAAAACTGTTTTTT. It encodes CASSAQFSGSGKEKLFF.

About this clone itself: Distinct nucleotide sequences in the sample also encode this CDR3. The rearrangement links TRBV5-1 to TRBJ2-1, with TRBD1 as a possible D gene (6 bases). Germline-derived CDR1 and CDR2 are SGHRS and YFSETQ. This CDR3 comprises 15 residues. The V end was cut by 4 bases, the J end by 0 bases, with 11 bases between. The CDR3 sequence: CASSADSSSYNEQFF. CDR3 DNA sequence: TGCGCCAGCAGCGCGGACAGTTCCTCCTACAATGAGCAGTTCTTC. The entire variable domain, with the rest obtained from reference TRBV5-1 and TRBJ2-1, is as follows: KAGVTQTPRYLIKTRGQQVTLSCSPISGHRSVSWYQQTPGQGLQFLFEYFSETQRNKGNFPGRFSGRQFSNSRSEMNVSTLELGDSALYLCASSADSSSYNEQFFGPGTRLTVL.

V gene TRBV19 combines with J gene TRBJ2-2; 9 nucleotides align to TRBD1. This CDR3 region has 17 residues. Germline CDR1 and CDR2: LNHDA and SQIVND (reference sequence). Trimming took 3 bases from V and 1 from J; bases not matched to a gene: 6. The CDR3 DNA sequence: TGTGCCAGTAGTATTGGGAAGGGACAGGGGAACACCGGGGAGCTGTTTTTT. Residues: CASSIGKGQGNTGELFF. Together with reference TRBV19 and TRBJ2-2, the CDR3 gives the full variable domain: DGGITQSPKYLFRKEGQNVTLSCEQNLNHDAMYWYRQDPGQGLRLIYYSQIVNDFQKGDIAEGYSVSREKKESFPLTVTSAQKNPTAFYLCASSIGKGQGNTGELFFGEGSRLTVL.

This clone has ten or more counts. J is TRBJ1-5 and V is TRBV6-4, with D possibly matching TRBD1 (6 bases). The germline V gene has CDR1 MRHNA and CDR2 SNTAGT. The CDR3 is made up of 13 amino acids. V was clipped by 0 bases and J by 7 bases, with 7 bases between them. The CDR3: CASSDSDSQPQHF. The CDR3 coding sequence is TGTGCCAGCAGTGACTCGGACAGCCAGCCCCAGCATTTT.

This sequence joins TRBV7-9 and TRBJ2-7, with 7 bases fitting TRBD1. This CDR3 contains 15 residues. After removal of 5 bases from V and 2 bases from J, the junction contained 9 bases not matched to a gene. Germline-derived CDR1 and CDR2 are SEHNR and FQNEAQ (reference sequence). Here the CDR3 DNA reads TGTGCCAGCAGCCAAGAATCGGACAGGACCTACGAGCAGTACTTC. It codes for CASSQESDRTYEQYF.

The chain employs TRBV5-1 and TRBJ2-3, with 7 bases aligning to TRBD1. The CDR3 spans 14 residues. Trimming took 5 bases from V and 0 from J; bases not matched to a gene: 3. CDR1 SGHRS and CDR2 YFSETQ come from the germline V gene. The CDR3 here is CASRKTGSTDTQYF. Written as DNA, the CDR3 is TGCGCCAGCAGGAAGACAGGGAGCACAGATACGCAGTATTTT.

The chain couples TRBV10-1 to TRBJ2-6; D is unresolved. The CDR3 loop spans 15 amino acids. V was clipped by 6 bases and J by 2 bases, with 11 bases between them. The V gene's germline CDR1 is WNHNN and CDR2 SYGVQD (reference sequence). CDR3 DNA sequence: TGCGCCAGCAGCCCGACCGGTACTGGGGCCAACGTCCTGACTTTC. Protein sequence: CASSPTGTGANVLTF.

This clone was detected once. In DNA, the CDR3 is TGTGCCAGCAGGCGGACTAGTCTCACCGGGGAGCTGTTTTTT. It encodes CASRRTSLTGELFF. V and J are TRBV6-5 and TRBJ2-2, with 7 bases fitting TRBD2. Trimming took 6 bases from V and 4 from J; bases not matched to a gene: 5. CDR1 and CDR2 (germline): MNHEY, SVGAGI. This CDR3 comprises 14 residues.

J is TRBJ1-2 and V is TRBV28, with D hard to call. In germline, CDR1 is MDHEN, CDR2 SYDVKM. V was pared by 7 bases and J by 5 bases, with 17 bases between. The CDR3 consists of 14 residues. DNA for the CDR3: TGTGCCAGCACTCCTGCGGGGAGCCTATATGGCTACACCTTC. This sequence encodes CASTPAGSLYGYTF.

This chain uses TRBV19 with TRBJ1-1; the D is unclear. The germline CDR1 and CDR2 sequences are LNHDA and SQIVND (reference sequence). V lost 3 bases, J lost 5 bases, and 13 bases lay in between. This CDR3 has 14 amino acids. The CDR3, as DNA: TGTGCCAGTAGTATCCCCTTGTACGGGACTGAAGCTTTCTTT. This gives the protein CASSIPLYGTEAFF.

About this clone itself: The sample carries other DNA sequences with the same CDR3. The chain links TRBV6-1 to TRBJ1-5, with D maybe TRBD1 (6 bases). V was clipped by 4 bases and J by 2 bases, with 9 bases between them. Per the germline V gene, CDR1 is MNHNS and CDR2 is SASEGT. The CDR3 has 14 residues. CDR3 loop: CASSARTGNQPQHF. The CDR3, as DNA: TGTGCCAGCAGTGCGCGGACAGGCAATCAGCCCCAGCATTTT.

This clone was seen a single time. Given the absence of the conserved phenylalanine or tryptophan at the CDR3 end, a read error is likely. No DNA is shown, since the ends of the CDR3 on it are uncertain; the CDR3 is the one TCRdb lists. The gene calls are TRBV27 and TRBJ2-4; the table's D call, TRBD1, was not checked against the DNA. Germline CDR1 is MNHEY and CDR2 is SMNVEV (reference sequence). Both ends counted, the CDR3 spans 14 residues. This CDR3 reads CASRFHGTGGRSKA.

This chain connects TRBV6-1 to TRBJ2-7; TRBD2 is a possible D gene (6 bases). V was shortened by 8 bases and J by 7 bases, with 18 bases between the two germline ends. This CDR3 spans 13 amino acids. Germline CDR1 reads MNHNS; CDR2 reads SASEGT. The CDR3 DNA reads TGTGCCAGCTCTGGAGGGGTTTACGGGGAGCAGTACTTC. It translates to CASSGGVYGEQYF.

This clone has ten or more counts. The V gene is TRBV16, the J gene TRBJ2-1, with 10 bases identical to TRBD1. The CDR3 contains 15 residues. Germline values: CDR1 KGHSY, CDR2 FQNENV. Unmatched junction bases numbered 9, after V lost 4 bases and J lost 9 bases. The CDR3 coding sequence is TGTGCCAGCAGCCTGCGACAGGGGGCAAATAGTGAGCAGTTCTTC. Its protein product is CASSLRQGANSEQFF. Variable domain in full (rest from reference TRBV16 and TRBJ2-1): GEEVAQTPKHLVRGEGQKAKLYCAPIKGHSYVFWYQQVLKNEFKFLISFQNENVFDETGMPKERFSAKCLPNSPCSLEIQATKLEDSAVYFCASSLRQGANSEQFFGPGTRLTVL.

This clone was seen a single time. The chain is built from TRBV2 and TRBJ1-5; no definite D call. The CDR3 consists of 13 residues. Looked up from germline, CDR1 is SNHLY and CDR2 is FYNNEI. Deletions cut 1 base from V and 6 bases from J, with 7 bases between. For the CDR3, the DNA is TGTGCCAGCAGTGAAGAGGCAGTTCAGCCCCAGCATTTT. Amino acids: CASSEEAVQPQHF.

There are a few counts of this clone. The J gene is TRBJ2-5, the V gene TRBV23-1; the match to TRBD2 covers 9 bases. The J call is doubtful: the DNA matches TRBJ2-7 better. TRBV23-1 has ORF status, its function being uncertain. This CDR3 spans 13 amino acids. The CDR3 protein is CARGGRGCYEQYF. In nucleotides, the CDR3 is TGCGCCAGGGGCGGGAGGGGTTGTTACGAGCAGTACTTC.

In this sample, this clone turned up many times. The chain employs TRBV2 and TRBJ2-3; TRBD2 might be the D (6 bases). This CDR3 spans 13 amino acids. Trimming shortened V by 6 bases and J by 2 bases, and 9 bases separated the two germline ends. Germline V gene data show CDR1 as SNHLY and CDR2 as FYNNEI. The CDR3 DNA sequence: TGTGCCAGCAGGTCTAGCGACACAGATACGCAGTATTTT. It translates to CASRSSDTDTQYF.

This clone was counted between two and nine times. This sequence joins TRBV7-8 and TRBJ2-5; 7 bases map to TRBD2. V shed 0 bases, J shed 4 bases, and the junction held 5 bases outside the gene matches. Germline-derived CDR1 and CDR2 are SGHVS and FQNEAQ. The CDR3 is 15 amino acids. DNA for the CDR3: TGTGCCAGCAGCTTAGCGGGAGGGGTAGCAGAGACCCAGTACTTC. Protein sequence: CASSLAGGVAETQYF.

J is TRBJ2-3 and V is TRBV10-3, with unresolved D. There are 15 residues in the CDR3. V lost 6 bases to trimming and J lost 0 bases, with 13 bases between them. CDR1 and CDR2 from the germline V gene are ENHRY and SYGVKD. CDR3 nucleotide sequence: TGTGCCATCAGCGACCTGAGTGGGAGCACAGATACGCAGTATTTT. Its protein is CAISDLSGSTDTQYF.